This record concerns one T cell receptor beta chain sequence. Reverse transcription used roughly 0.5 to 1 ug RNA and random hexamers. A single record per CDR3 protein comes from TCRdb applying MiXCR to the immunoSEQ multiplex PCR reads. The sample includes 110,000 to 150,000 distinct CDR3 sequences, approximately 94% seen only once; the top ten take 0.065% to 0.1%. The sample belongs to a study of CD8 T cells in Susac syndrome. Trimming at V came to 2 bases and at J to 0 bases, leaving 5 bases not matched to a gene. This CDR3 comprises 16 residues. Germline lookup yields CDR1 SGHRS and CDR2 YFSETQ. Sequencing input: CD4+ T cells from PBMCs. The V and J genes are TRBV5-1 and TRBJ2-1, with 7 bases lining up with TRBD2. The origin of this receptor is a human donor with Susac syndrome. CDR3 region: CASSFGGGPSYNEQFF. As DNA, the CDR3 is TGCGCCAGCAGCTTTGGGGGAGGGCCCTCCTACAATGAGCAGTTCTTC.